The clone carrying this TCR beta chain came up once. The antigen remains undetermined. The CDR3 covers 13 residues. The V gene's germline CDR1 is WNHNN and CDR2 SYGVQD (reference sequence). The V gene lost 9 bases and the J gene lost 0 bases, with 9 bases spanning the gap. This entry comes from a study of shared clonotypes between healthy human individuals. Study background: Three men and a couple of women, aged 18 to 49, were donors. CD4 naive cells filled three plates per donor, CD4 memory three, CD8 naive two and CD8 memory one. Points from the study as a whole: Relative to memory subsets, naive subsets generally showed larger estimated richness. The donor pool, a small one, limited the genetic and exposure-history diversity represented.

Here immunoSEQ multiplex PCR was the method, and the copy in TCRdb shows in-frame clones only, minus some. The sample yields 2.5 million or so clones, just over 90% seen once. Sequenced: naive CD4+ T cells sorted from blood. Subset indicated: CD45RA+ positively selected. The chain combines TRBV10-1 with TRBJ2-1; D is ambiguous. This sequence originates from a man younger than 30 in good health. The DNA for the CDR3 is TGCGCCAGACGACCGAGCTCCTACAATGAGCAGTTCTTC. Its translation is CARRPSSYNEQFF.